The rows below give T cell receptor beta chains drawn from one sample of a study of shared clonotypes between healthy human individuals. Sequencing was performed with immunoSEQ multiplex PCR; in TCRdb, only in-frame clones are kept and a portion is missing. The table lists about 2.1 million clones, approximately 94% of them singletons. Sequencing used naive CD8+ T cells from PBMCs. The receptors come from a man aged 18 to 30 in good health. Some clones in this sample may be carry-over from other donors' samples. Both conserved end residues are trimmed from each CDR3.

V	J	CDR3
TRBV29-1	TRBJ2-2	SAGADTGELF
TRBV7-9	TRBJ2-1	ASSSTSGRVL
TRBV2	TRBJ2-1	ASSGGASYNEQF
TRBV15	TRBJ2-3	ATSRDGLDRVSTDTQY
TRBV19	TRBJ2-7	ASLPPGGFEQY
TRBV2	TRBJ2-2	ASRGGGPTGELF
TRBV28	TRBJ2-1	ASSPFSGSSYNEQF
TRBV19	TRBJ1-1	ASRGSHTEAF
TRBV5-6	TRBJ2-1	ASSLAISYNEQF
TRBV5-1	TRBJ2-7	ASSWDTYEQY
TRBV9	TRBJ2-2	ASSDSLTGELF
TRBV6-6	TRBJ2-6	ASRQGSSGANVLT
TRBV7-6	TRBJ2-1	ASSHSVRGRYNEQF
TRBV28	TRBJ2-1	ASSLLTSGRGVEQF
TRBV28	TRBJ1-2	ASGGDRFYGYT
TRBV29-1	TRBJ2-7	SVEEGIASTYEQY
TRBV5-4	TRBJ1-2	ASTSELAASVYGYT
TRBV5-6	TRBJ2-3	ASSLGLADTQY
TRBV28	TRBJ2-7	ASNPDRGTEYEQY
TRBV11-1	TRBJ2-7	ASSFFGRGYEQY
TRBV25-1	TRBJ2-7	ASSGPLRDRGNLYEQY
TRBV7-8	TRBJ2-7	ASSLTGGEQY
TRBV27	TRBJ2-7	ASSFYQGGYEQY
TRBV15	TRBJ2-1	ATSRAGTDTANEQF
TRBV4-1	TRBJ2-1	ASSQISGLSNEQF
TRBV29-1	TRBJ2-7	SVRGLAGGPYEQY
TRBV6-5	TRBJ2-7	ASSYGDRASYEQY
TRBV27	TRBJ2-7	ASSLNPGSPLEQY
TRBV2	TRBJ2-1	ASGASGSSYNEQF
TRBV6-1	TRBJ1-2	ASSGSLGLTGYGYT
TRBV27	TRBJ2-1	ASGSTGTSVRREQF
TRBV6-5	TRBJ2-5	ASSPGGPQKTQY
TRBV12-5	TRBJ2-1	ASAALHSSDNEQF
TRBV13	TRBJ2-1	ASSPDGSGYNEQF
TRBV5-1	TRBJ1-2	ASSLTGRGEGYT